This T cell receptor (beta chain) was found in a study of blood T cell repertoires in COVID-19. Study overall: Samples taken during acute and convalescent COVID-19 were collected in the United States, Italy and Spain.

This clone came up once. Assay used: immunoSEQ multiplex PCR; TCRdb lists only in-frame clones, some missing. The sample lists around 100,000 clones; around 87% were seen once. CDR3 length: 16 amino acids. The germline V gene encodes CDR1 SGHTA and CDR2 FQGNSA. Germline trimming cut 1 base from V and 2 bases from J; bases unmatched to any gene: 5. This chain connects TRBV7-2 to TRBJ1-5, with 7 bases that match TRBD1. Material: peripheral blood. This TCR came from a human donor in a cohort sampled during active COVID-19. CDR3 sequence (DNA): TGTGCCAGCAGCTTAGAACAGGGGTGGGGCAATCAGCCCCAGCATTTT. Translating it yields CASSLEQGWGNQPQHF.